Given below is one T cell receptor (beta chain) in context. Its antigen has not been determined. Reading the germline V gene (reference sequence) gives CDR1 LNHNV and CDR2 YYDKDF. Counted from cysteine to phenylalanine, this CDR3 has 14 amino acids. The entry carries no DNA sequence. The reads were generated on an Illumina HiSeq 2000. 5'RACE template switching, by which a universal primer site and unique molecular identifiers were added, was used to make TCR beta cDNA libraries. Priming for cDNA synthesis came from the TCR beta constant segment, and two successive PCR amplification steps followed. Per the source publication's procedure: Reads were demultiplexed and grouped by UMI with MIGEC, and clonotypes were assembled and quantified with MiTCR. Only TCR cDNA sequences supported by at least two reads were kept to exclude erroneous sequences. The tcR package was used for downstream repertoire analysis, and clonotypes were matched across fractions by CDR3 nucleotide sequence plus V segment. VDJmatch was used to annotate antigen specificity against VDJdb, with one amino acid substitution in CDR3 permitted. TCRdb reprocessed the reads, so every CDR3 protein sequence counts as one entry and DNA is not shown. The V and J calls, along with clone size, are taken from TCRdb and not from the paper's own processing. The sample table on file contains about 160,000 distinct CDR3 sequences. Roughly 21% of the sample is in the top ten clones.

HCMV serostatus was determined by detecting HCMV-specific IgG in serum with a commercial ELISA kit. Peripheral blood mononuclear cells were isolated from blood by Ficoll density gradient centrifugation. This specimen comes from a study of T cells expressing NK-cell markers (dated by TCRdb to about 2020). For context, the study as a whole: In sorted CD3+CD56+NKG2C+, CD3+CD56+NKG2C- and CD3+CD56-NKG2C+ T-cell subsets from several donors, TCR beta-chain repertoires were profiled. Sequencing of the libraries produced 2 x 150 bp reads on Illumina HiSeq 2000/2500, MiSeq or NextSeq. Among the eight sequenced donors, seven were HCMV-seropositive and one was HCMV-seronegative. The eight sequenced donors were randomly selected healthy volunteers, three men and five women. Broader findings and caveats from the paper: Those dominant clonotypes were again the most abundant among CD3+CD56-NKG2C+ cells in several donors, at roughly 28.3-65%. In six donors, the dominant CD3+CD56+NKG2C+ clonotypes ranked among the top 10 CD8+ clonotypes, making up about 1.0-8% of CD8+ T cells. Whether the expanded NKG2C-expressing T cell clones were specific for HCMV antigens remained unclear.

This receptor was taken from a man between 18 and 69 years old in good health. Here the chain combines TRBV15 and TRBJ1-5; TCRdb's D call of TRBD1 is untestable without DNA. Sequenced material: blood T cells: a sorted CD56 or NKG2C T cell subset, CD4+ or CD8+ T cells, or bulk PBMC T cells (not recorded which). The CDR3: CATSIQGASQPQHF.